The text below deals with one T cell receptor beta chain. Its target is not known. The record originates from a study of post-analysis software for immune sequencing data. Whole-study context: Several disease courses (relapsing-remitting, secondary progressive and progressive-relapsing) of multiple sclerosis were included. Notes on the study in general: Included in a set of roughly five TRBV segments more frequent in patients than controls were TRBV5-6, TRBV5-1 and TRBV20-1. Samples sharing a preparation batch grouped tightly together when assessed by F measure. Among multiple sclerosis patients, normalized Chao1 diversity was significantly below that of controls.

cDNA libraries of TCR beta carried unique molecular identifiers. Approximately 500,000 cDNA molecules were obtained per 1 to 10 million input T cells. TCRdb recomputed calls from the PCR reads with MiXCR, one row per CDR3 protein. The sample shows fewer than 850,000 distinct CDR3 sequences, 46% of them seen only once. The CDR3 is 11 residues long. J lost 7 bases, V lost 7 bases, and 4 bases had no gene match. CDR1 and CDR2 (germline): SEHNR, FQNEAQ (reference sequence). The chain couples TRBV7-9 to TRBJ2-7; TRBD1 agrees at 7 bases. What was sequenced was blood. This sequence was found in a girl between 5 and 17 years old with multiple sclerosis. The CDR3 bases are TGTGCCAGCACCCGGACAGGAGAGCAGTACTTC. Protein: CASTRTGEQYF.